The rows below give T cell receptor beta chains drawn from one sample of a study of shared clonotypes between healthy human individuals. Assay: immunoSEQ multiplex PCR; the TCRdb copy retains only in-frame clones and omits some. Of about 1 million clones listed, about three quarters are singletons. The source material was memory CD4+ T cells sorted from blood. These TCRs come from a man aged 18-30 years in good health. Both conserved end residues are part of each CDR3. D genes are given only for firm matches. The size entry is marked missing in some rows and otherwise reads once, few, many or a size class.

>-|TRBV4-3|-|TRBJ2-1
TGCGCCAGCAGCCAAGAGGGAGACAATGAGCAGTTCTTC
CASSQEGDNEQFF
>-|TRBV5-5|TRBD2|TRBJ2-7
TGTGCCAGCAGCCGTAGCGGGAGTTCGGGAGAGCAGTACTTC
CASSRSGSSGEQYF
>-|TRBV6-6|TRBD1|TRBJ2-3
TGTGCCAGCAGACTAACGGGACAGGGTACAGATACGCAGTATTTT
CASRLTGQGTDTQYF
>-|TRBV10-3|-|TRBJ2-3
TGTGCCATCAGTGAGGGGGACAAAGATACGCAGTATTTT
CAISEGDKDTQYF
>-|TRBV30|-|TRBJ2-3
TGTGCCTGGAGTGGGGGGGGGCCAAAAGATACGCAGTATTTT
CAWSGGGPKDTQYF
>-|TRBV21-1|-|TRBJ1-6
TGTGCCAGCAGCAGCCGGAGGCGTAGCAGGTATAATTCACCCCTCCACTTT
CASSSRRRSRYNSPLHF
>-|TRBV9|TRBD2|TRBJ2-3
TGTGCCAGCAGCGTCGGGGAGGGCCCCTACACAGATACGCAGTATTTT
CASSVGEGPYTDTQYF
>-|TRBV28|-|TRBJ1-1
TGTGCCAGCAGCCCACCATGGGGCCACAGTGGTGGTGAAGCTTTCTTT
CASSPPWGHSGGEAFF
>-|TRBV7-8|-|TRBJ1-2
TGTGCCAGCAGCAGTGGGGGCCTCCACTATGGCTACACCTTC
CASSSGGLHYGYTF
>-|TRBV11-2|-|TRBJ1-1
TGTGCCAGCAGCTTAAAGGGGGGGTGGGAAGCTTTCTTT
CASSLKGGWEAFF
>few|TRBV11-3|-|TRBJ1-1
TGTGCCAGCAGCTTAAACGGGAGGACTGAAGCTTTCTTT
CASSLNGRTEAFF
>-|TRBV7-2|-|TRBJ1-1
TGTGCCAGCAGCGTTGACAGCCAGCCGAACACTGAAGCTTTCTTT
CASSVDSQPNTEAFF
>-|TRBV30|-|TRBJ2-7
TGTGCCCTCGGACGGACCTACGAGCAGTACTTC
CALGRTYEQYF
>-|TRBV6-1|-|TRBJ1-1
TGTGCCAGCAAAGAGGCGAACACTGAAGCTTTCTTT
CASKEANTEAFF
>-|TRBV20-1|-|TRBJ2-7
TGCAGTGCTGGACTCTACGAGCAGTACTTC
CSAGLYEQYF
>-|TRBV5-1|TRBD1|TRBJ2-2
TGCGCCAGCAGCTTGGTGGGACAGGGTAACACCGGGGAGCTGTTTTTT
CASSLVGQGNTGELFF
>once|TRBV7-6|-|TRBJ2-6
TGTGCCAGCAGCTTAGCACAGGGTTCCTCTGGGGCCAACGTCCTGACTTTC
CASSLAQGSSGANVLTF
>-|TRBV6-5|-|TRBJ2-1
TGTGCCAGCACCCCCCCGGGTTCCTACAATGAGCAGTTCTTC
CASTPPGSYNEQFF
>-|TRBV5-4|TRBD1|TRBJ2-7
TGTGCCAGCAGTCGGGACAGGGGGGCCCCCTACGAGCAGTACTTC
CASSRDRGAPYEQYF
>-|TRBV10-3|-|TRBJ2-1
TGTGCCATCAGTGGGGATGAGGGGAGGTTCCAGTTCTTC
CAISGDEGRFQFF
>-|TRBV6-1|TRBD1|TRBJ1-5
TGTGCCAGCAGTGAGAGGACAGGGCTCCGGCCCCAGCATTTT
CASSERTGLRPQHF
>-|TRBV19|-|TRBJ1-6
TGTGCCAGTACCGACCAGGACGGGTCACCCCTCCACTTT
CASTDQDGSPLHF
>-|TRBV10-2|-|TRBJ2-5
TGCGCCAGCGCCCGGGGGAAACTCGAGACCCAGTACTTC
CASARGKLETQYF
>few|TRBV5-1|TRBD1|TRBJ1-1
TGCGCCAGCAGCACGGGACAGATAAACACTGAAGCTTTCTTT
CASSTGQINTEAFF
>-|TRBV5-4|TRBD2|TRBJ2-3
TGTGCCAGCAGCTTGGCACAGCGGGGGGCTTATGGGGATACGCAGTATTTT
CASSLAQRGAYGDTQYF
>many|TRBV30|-|TRBJ2-7
TGTGCCTGGAGTGTTTTTGGGAAGCAGTACTTC
CAWSVFGKQYF
>once|TRBV4-3|-|TRBJ2-3
TGCGCCAGCAGCCAAGAAGGGTCGACAGATACGCAGTATTTT
CASSQEGSTDTQYF
>-|TRBV4-3|-|TRBJ2-3
TGCGCCAGCAGCCAAGGAGAAATGGGAGGAAAGACAGATACGCAGTATTTT
CASSQGEMGGKTDTQYF
>few|TRBV7-9|-|TRBJ2-2
TGTGCCAGCAGCAACAAAGCGGGGAACACCGGGGAGCTGTTTTTT
CASSNKAGNTGELFF
>-|TRBV7-9|-|TRBJ1-4
TGTGCCAGCAGCCCGGACGGGGGGACAAATGAAAAACTGTTTTTT
CASSPDGGTNEKLFF
>-|TRBV29-1|-|TRBJ2-7
TGCAGCACCAGGGATCTGGGTGAGCAGTACTTC
CSTRDLGEQYF
>-|TRBV5-4|-|TRBJ2-6
TGTGCCAGCAGCTTGAGAGTCAGGGGTACTGGGGCCAACGTCCTGACTTTC
CASSLRVRGTGANVLTF
>few|TRBV30|-|TRBJ1-5
TGTGCCTGGAGTTCCGGACTGGTCAATCAGCCCCAGCATTTT
CAWSSGLVNQPQHF
>-|TRBV5-1|TRBD2|TRBJ2-5
TGCGCCAGCAGATTGACGACTAGCGGGGGCCAAGAGACCCAGTACTTC
CASRLTTSGGQETQYF